This TCR beta chain was documented in a study of blood T cells in healthy people across ages. A J-beta primer mix and a sample-barcoded 5' primer were used in a second PCR of roughly 6 to 12 cycles. TCRdb called the 5' RACE reads again in MiXCR, with one record for every CDR3 protein. The table lists approximately 940,000 distinct CDR3 sequences, around 48% of them singletons. With 1 base clipped from V and 0 bases from J, the junction kept 8 bases outside the gene matches. The CDR3 has 17 residues. Germline V CDR1 and CDR2: LGHNA, YNFKEQ. There were healthy Caucasian individuals from Russia, aged 6 to 90, serving as donors. This clonotype was seen a few times.

The V and J genes are TRBV4-2 and TRBJ2-7, with 8 bases aligning to TRBD1. Input material: blood. This receptor was taken from a man aged 25-45 years in good health. The CDR3 spells CASSQAQAGGLSYEQYF. The CDR3 DNA reads as TGTGCCAGCAGCCAAGCTCAAGCAGGGGGCCTCTCCTACGAGCAGTACTTC.